The 18 T cell receptor beta chains presented below share a single source sample, sequenced in a study of response to subunit inactivated influenza vaccine. TCRdb called the RT-PCR reads again in MiXCR, with one record for every CDR3 protein. The table lists under 800,000 distinct CDR3 sequences, roughly 13% of them singletons. Specimen: PBMCs from blood, collected around two weeks before vaccination. The origin of the receptors is a middle-aged man who received an inactivated influenza vaccine.

The V and J genes are TRBV4-3 and TRBJ1-2; D uncertain. The CDR3 covers 15 residues. Germline assignment: CDR1 LGHNA and CDR2 YSLEER. Trimming removed 0 bases from V and 3 bases from J, with 11 bases in between. CDR3 residues: CASSQDRGAHYGYTF. CDR3 sequence (DNA): TGCGCCAGCAGCCAAGATCGGGGAGCTCACTATGGCTACACCTTC.

This clonotype was seen repeatedly, ten times or more. V and J are TRBV20-1 and TRBJ1-2; 7 bases map to TRBD1. Germline assignment: CDR1 DFQATT and CDR2 SNEGSKA (reference sequence). Losses at the gene ends were 7 bases for V and 4 bases for J; bases not matched to a gene: 6. This CDR3 spans 12 amino acids. The CDR3 coding sequence is TGCAGTGACGACAGGGAAGCCTATGGCTACACCTTC. This translates into CSDDREAYGYTF.

The chain employs TRBV10-1 and TRBJ2-1; no clear D gene. V shed 0 bases and J shed 6 bases, with 3 bases lying between them. The CDR3 sequence is 12 residues long. The germline gives CDR1 WNHNN, CDR2 SYGVQD (reference sequence). The chain's CDR3 is CASSESSNEQFF. The CDR3, as DNA: TGCGCCAGCAGTGAGTCGAGCAATGAGCAGTTCTTC.

This clonotype was seen a handful of times. CDR3 sequence: CAIGDSLFTGELFF. In nucleotides, the CDR3 is TGTGCCATCGGGGACAGCCTCTTTACCGGGGAGCTGTTTTTT. The chain links TRBV10-3 to TRBJ2-2; 7 bases match TRBD1. The CDR3 loop spans 14 amino acids. Germline trimming cut 8 bases from V and 5 bases from J; bases unmatched to any gene: 8. Germline V CDR1 and CDR2: ENHRY, SYGVKD.

V is TRBV6-1 and J is TRBJ1-4; D might be TRBD1 (5 bases). CDR3 length equals 17 residues. Trimming left V 0 bases short and J 10 bases short, with 21 bases between. Per the germline V gene, CDR1 is MNHNS and CDR2 is SASEGT. Written as DNA, the CDR3 is TGTGCCAGCAGTGAAGCGGACATTAGAGGGACCGGGAGAAAACTGTTTTTT. This translates into CASSEADIRGTGRKLFF.

This clonotype came up once. V and J are TRBV28 and TRBJ2-7; 7 bases are a match to TRBD2. CDR3 length: 14 residues. The germline CDR1 and CDR2 sequences are MDHEN and SYDVKM. After removal of 6 bases from V and 7 bases from J, the junction contained 12 bases not matched to a gene. The CDR3 nucleotides are TGTGCCAGCAGGACGACTAACGGGGGGTGGGAGCAGTACTTC. Its protein is CASRTTNGGWEQYF. The complete variable domain, with remaining parts taken from reference TRBV28 and TRBJ2-7, reads DVKVTQSSRYLVKRTGEKVFLECVQDMDHENMFWYRQDPGLGLRLIYFSYDVKMKEKGDIPEGYSVSREKKERFSLILESASTNQTSMYLCASRTTNGGWEQYFGPGTRLTVT.

The chain carries TRBV12-3 or TRBV12-4 and TRBJ2-2; tentatively, D is TRBD1 (6 bases). Trimming pared 7 bases from V and 7 bases from J, leaving 16 bases between. The CDR3 spans 14 residues. The CDR3 DNA follows: TGTGCCAGCACCCATGGGGGCCGTATCGGGGAGCTGTTTTTT. It yields the protein CASTHGGRIGELFF.

The V and J genes are TRBV7-2 and TRBJ2-3; no definite D call. The CDR3 contains 16 residues. Germline loops: CDR1 SGHTA, CDR2 FQGNSA. V lost 8 bases and J lost 2, with 20 bases in between. The CDR3 DNA follows: TGTGCCAGCGTGCCTCACGGCCTGATACTCACAGATACGCAGTATTTT. Translation gives CASVPHGLILTDTQYF.

The rearrangement joins TRBV6-5 to TRBJ2-5, with D possibly TRBD1 on 5 matching bases. Germline-derived CDR1 and CDR2 are MNHEY and SVGAGI. The V end lost 0 bases, the J end lost 5 bases, and 7 bases lay between the germline ends. The CDR3 contains 13 residues. CDR3 sequence reads: CASSYSQGETQYF. CDR3 bases: TGTGCCAGCAGTTACTCGCAGGGTGAGACCCAGTACTTC.

The chain links TRBV3-1 to TRBJ1-2; unclear D gene. The length of the CDR3 is 16 residues. Germline V lookup: CDR1 LGHDT, CDR2 YNNKEL (reference sequence). V lost 4 bases and J 4 bases, leaving 19 bases between the germline ends. CDR3 bases: TGTGCCAGCAGCCGTACGGGATATCGAAATTTCTATGGCTACACCTTC. Amino acid sequence: CASSRTGYRNFYGYTF.

This clonotype was seen a few times. This chain joins TRBV20-1 and TRBJ2-7; D is perhaps TRBD1 or TRBD2 (6 bases each). Germline loops: CDR1 DFQATT, CDR2 SNEGSKA (reference sequence). This CDR3 region has 16 residues. The V and J ends lost 0 bases and 6 bases respectively, with 21 bases between them. The CDR3 bases are TGCAGTGCTAGAGATAGGGGCCCGGGGGCCTTCAGCGAGCAGTACTTC. Translated, it gives CSARDRGPGAFSEQYF.

The chain carries TRBV4-1 and TRBJ2-1, with 8 bases matching TRBD1. The V gene end was trimmed by 6 bases and the J gene end by 5 bases; junction bases not matched to a gene: 6. The germline V gene has CDR1 MGHRA and CDR2 YSYEKL. The CDR3 is 14 residues long. The CDR3 here is CASREDRGHNEQFF. CDR3 sequence (DNA): TGCGCCAGCAGGGAAGACAGGGGTCACAATGAGCAGTTCTTC.

Written as DNA, the CDR3 is TGTGCCAGCAGCTTAGGACTGGACTCACAAAACACCGGGGAGCTGTTTTTT. Protein product: CASSLGLDSQNTGELFF. The chain uses TRBV7-9 and TRBJ2-2; maybe TRBD2 (5 bases). Looked up from germline, CDR1 is SEHNR and CDR2 is FQNEAQ (reference sequence). The CDR3 runs to 17 residues. V was cut by 1 base and J by 2 bases, with 14 bases left in between.

The rearrangement uses TRBV12-3 or TRBV12-4 and TRBJ2-7, with D maybe TRBD2 (6 bases). Deletions cut 5 bases from V and 6 bases from J, with 26 bases between. This CDR3 comprises 17 residues. The chain's CDR3 is CASSPLSTGTYISEQYF. CDR3 DNA: TGTGCCAGCAGTCCCCTCTCAACCGGGACTTATATCTCCGAGCAGTACTTC.

This clonotype was seen a few times. The chain is built from TRBV20-1 and TRBJ1-1; 9 bases fit TRBD1. The J segment lost 5 bases and the V segment lost 5 bases, leaving 9 bases of the junction unmatched. The CDR3 covers 14 residues. In germline, CDR1 is DFQATT, CDR2 SNEGSKA (reference sequence). The CDR3 bases are TGCAGTGCTCTCACAGGGGGCGGGAGTACTGAAGCTTTCTTT. It codes for CSALTGGGSTEAFF.

This clonotype was observed many times. The chain links TRBV29-1 to TRBJ2-5, with D possibly being TRBD2 (5 bases). The CDR3 has 12 residues. Germline assignment: CDR1 SQVTM and CDR2 ANQGSEA. The V end was cut by 3 bases, the J end by 4 bases, with 9 bases between. This CDR3 reads CSVEAGRETQYF. CDR3 bases: TGCAGCGTTGAGGCGGGTAGAGAGACCCAGTACTTC.

This clonotype was counted a few times. The chain employs TRBV6-2 or TRBV6-3 and TRBJ2-7; D not certain. CDR1 and CDR2 (germline): MNHEY, SVGEGT. This CDR3 is 14 amino acids long. Trimming left V 1 base short and J 6 bases short, with 13 bases between. CDR3: CASSYYVKGGEQYF. Here the CDR3 DNA reads TGTGCCAGCAGTTACTACGTGAAGGGTGGCGAGCAGTACTTC.

This clonotype has just a few counts. The chain joins TRBV7-8 to TRBJ2-3, with D perhaps matching TRBD1 (5 bases). V lost 1 base and J lost 7, with 24 bases in between. The CDR3 extends over 18 amino acids. Germline lookup yields CDR1 SGHVS and CDR2 FQNEAQ. The chain's CDR3 is CASSLVYVGRDSKNTQYF. CDR3 coding DNA: TGTGCCAGCAGCTTAGTGTACGTGGGCAGGGATTCTAAAAATACGCAGTATTTT. Variable domain in full (rest from reference TRBV7-8 and TRBJ2-3): GAGVSQSPRYKVAKRGQDVALRCDPISGHVSLFWYQQALGQGPEFLTYFQNEAQLDKSGLPSDRFFAERPEGSVSTLKIQRTQQEDSAVYLCASSLVYVGRDSKNTQYFGPGTRLTVL.